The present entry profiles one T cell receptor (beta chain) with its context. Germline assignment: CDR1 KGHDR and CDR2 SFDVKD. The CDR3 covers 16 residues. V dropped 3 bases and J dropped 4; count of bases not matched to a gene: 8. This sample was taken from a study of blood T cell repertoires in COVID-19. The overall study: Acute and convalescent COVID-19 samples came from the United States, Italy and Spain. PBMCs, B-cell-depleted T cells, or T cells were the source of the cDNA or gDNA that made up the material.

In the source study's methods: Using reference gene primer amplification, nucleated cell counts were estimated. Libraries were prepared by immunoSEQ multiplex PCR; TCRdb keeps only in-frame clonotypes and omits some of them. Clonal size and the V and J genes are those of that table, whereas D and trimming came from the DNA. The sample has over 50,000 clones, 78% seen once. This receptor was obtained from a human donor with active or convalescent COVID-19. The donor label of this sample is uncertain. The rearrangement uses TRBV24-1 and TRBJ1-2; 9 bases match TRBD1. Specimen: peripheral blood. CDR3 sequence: CATSDGTGLGVYGYTF. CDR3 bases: TGTGCCACCAGTGATGGGACAGGGTTAGGTGTCTATGGCTACACCTTC.